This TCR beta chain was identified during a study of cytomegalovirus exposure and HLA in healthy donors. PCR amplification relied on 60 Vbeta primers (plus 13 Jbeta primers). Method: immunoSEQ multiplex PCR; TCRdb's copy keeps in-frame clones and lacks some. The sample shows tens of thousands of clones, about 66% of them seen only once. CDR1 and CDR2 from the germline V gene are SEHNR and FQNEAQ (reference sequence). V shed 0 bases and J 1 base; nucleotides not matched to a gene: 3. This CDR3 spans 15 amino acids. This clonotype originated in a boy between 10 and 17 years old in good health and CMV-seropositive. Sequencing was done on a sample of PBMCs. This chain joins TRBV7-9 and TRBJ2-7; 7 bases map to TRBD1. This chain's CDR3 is CASSLAGTESYEQYF. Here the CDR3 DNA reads TGTGCCAGCAGCTTAGCTGGGACAGAGTCCTACGAGCAGTACTTC.